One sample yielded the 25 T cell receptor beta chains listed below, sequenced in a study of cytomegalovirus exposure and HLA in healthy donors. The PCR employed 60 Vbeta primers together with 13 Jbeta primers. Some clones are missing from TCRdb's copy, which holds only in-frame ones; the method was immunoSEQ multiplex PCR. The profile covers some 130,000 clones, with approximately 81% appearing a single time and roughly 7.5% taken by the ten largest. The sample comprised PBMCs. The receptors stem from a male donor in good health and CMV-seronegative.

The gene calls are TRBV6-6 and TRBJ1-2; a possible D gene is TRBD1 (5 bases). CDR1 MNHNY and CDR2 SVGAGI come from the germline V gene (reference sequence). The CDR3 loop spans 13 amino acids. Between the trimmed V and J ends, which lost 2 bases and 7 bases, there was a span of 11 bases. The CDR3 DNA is TGTGCCAGCAGTTACGGGGGGTACAGTGGCTACACCTTC. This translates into CASSYGGYSGYTF.

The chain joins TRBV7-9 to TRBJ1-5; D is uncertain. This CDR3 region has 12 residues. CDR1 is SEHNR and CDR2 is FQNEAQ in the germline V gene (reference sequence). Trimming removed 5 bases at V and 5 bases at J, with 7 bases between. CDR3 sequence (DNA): TGTGCCAGCAGCCCTATAGATCAGCCCCAGCATTTT. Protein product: CASSPIDQPQHF.

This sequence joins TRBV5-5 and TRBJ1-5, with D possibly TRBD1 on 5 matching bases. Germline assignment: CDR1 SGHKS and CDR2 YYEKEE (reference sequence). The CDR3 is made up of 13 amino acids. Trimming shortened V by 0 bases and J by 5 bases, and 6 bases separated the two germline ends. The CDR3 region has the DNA TGTGCCAGCAGCTTGGAGGGGCATCAGCCCCAGCATTTT. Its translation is CASSLEGHQPQHF.

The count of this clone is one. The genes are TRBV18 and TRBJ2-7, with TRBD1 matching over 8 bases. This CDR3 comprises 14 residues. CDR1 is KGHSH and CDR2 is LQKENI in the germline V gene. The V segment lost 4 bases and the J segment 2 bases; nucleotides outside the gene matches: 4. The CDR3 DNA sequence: TGTGCCAGCTCACAAAACAGGGGGGCCTACGAGCAGTACTTC. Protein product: CASSQNRGAYEQYF.

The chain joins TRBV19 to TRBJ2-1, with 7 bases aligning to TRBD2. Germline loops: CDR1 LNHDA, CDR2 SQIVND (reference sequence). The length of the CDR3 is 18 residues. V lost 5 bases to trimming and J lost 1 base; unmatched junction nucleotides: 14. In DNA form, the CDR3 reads TGTGCCAGTAGTGCGGGAAAATTAGCGGGTAATTCCTACAATGAGCAGTTCTTC. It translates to CASSAGKLAGNSYNEQFF.

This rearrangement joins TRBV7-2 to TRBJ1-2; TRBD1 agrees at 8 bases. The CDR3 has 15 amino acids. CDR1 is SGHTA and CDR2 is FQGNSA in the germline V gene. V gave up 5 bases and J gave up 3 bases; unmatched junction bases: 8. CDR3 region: CASSHRAGGDYGYTF. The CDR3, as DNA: TGTGCCAGCAGCCACCGGGCAGGGGGCGACTATGGCTACACCTTC.

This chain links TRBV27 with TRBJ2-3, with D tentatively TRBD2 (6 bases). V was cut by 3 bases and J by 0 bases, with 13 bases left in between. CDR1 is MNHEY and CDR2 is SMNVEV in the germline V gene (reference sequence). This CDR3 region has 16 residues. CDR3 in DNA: TGTGCCAGCAGTTTGACCCTAGCGTCTAGCACAGATACGCAGTATTTT. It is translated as CASSLTLASSTDTQYF.

CDR3 protein: CASSEVGGDYGYTF. In DNA, the CDR3 is TGTGCCAGCAGTGAAGTCGGGGGGGACTATGGCTACACCTTC. This chain links TRBV6-1 with TRBJ1-2; D is perhaps TRBD1 (5 bases). V lost 1 base and J 3 bases, leaving 9 bases between the germline ends. From germline, CDR1 is MNHNS and CDR2 SASEGT. The CDR3 totals 14 residues.

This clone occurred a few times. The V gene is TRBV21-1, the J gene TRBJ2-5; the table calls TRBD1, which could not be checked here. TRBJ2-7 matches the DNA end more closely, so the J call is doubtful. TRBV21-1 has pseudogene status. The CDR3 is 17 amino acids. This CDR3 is CASSKAGSGTGKTEQYF. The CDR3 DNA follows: TGTGCCAGCAGCAAAGCCGGGTCCGGGACAGGGAAAACCGAGCAGTACTTC.

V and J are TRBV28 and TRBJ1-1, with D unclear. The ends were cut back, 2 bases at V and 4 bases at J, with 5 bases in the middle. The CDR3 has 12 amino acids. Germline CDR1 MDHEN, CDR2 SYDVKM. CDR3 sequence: CASSLIATEAFF. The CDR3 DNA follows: TGTGCCAGCAGTTTAATAGCCACTGAAGCTTTCTTT.

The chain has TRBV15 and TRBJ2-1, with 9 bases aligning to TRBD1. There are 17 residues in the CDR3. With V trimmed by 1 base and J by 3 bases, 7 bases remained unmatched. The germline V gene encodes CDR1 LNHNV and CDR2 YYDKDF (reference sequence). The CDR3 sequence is CATSRAPGQGFYNEQFF. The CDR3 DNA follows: TGTGCCACCAGCAGAGCCCCGGGACAGGGCTTCTACAATGAGCAGTTCTTC.

The CDR3 DNA reads TGTGCCAGCAGTCTAGCGGGGGCGTCTTATGATGAGCAGTTCTTC. Protein: CASSLAGASYDEQFF. The V and J genes are TRBV6-5 and TRBJ2-1; 10 bases line up with TRBD2. J gave up 8 bases and V 5 bases, and 9 bases lay outside the gene matches. The CDR3 runs 15 residues. Per germline, CDR1 MNHEY and CDR2 SVGAGI.

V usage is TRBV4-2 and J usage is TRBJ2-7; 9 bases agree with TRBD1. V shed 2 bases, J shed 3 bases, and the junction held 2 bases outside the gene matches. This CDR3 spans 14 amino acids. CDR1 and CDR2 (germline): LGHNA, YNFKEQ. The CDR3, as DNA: TGTGCCAGCAGCCAAAGACAGGGGGGCTACGAGCAGTACTTC. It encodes CASSQRQGGYEQYF.

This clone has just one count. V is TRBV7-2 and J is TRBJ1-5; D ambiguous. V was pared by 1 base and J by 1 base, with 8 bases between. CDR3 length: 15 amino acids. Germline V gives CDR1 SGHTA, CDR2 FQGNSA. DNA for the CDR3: TGTGCCAGCAGCTTAGTAGCGGGAAGCAATCAGCCCCAGCATTTT. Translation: CASSLVAGSNQPQHF.

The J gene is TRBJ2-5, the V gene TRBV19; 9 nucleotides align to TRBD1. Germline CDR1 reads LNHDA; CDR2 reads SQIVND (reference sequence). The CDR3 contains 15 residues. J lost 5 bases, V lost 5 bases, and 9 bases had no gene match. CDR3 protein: CASSVTGGSSETQYF. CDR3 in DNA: TGTGCCAGTAGTGTAACAGGGGGCTCAAGCGAGACCCAGTACTTC.

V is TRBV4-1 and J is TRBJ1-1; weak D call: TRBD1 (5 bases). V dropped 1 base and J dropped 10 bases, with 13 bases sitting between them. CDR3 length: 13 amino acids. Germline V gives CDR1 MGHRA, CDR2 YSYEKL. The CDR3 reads CASSQGSGRGAFF. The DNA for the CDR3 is TGCGCCAGCAGCCAAGGTTCAGGGCGGGGAGCTTTCTTT.

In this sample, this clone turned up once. The CDR3 nucleotides are TGTGCCAGCAGTCATCCCGGACTAGCGGGAGCAAATACGCAGTATTTT. This codes for CASSHPGLAGANTQYF. The V gene is TRBV11-3, the J gene TRBJ2-3, with 13 positions matching TRBD2. The CDR3 consists of 16 residues. The germline V gene encodes CDR1 SGHNT and CDR2 YENEEA. V shed 6 bases and J 7 bases; nucleotides not matched to a gene: 10.

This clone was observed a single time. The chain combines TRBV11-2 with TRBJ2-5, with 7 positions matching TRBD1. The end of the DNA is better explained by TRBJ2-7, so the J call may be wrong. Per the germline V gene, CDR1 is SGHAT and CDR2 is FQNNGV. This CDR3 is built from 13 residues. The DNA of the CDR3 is TGTGCCAGCAGCCGGGACAGCTCCTACGAGCAGTACTTC. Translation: CASSRDSSYEQYF.

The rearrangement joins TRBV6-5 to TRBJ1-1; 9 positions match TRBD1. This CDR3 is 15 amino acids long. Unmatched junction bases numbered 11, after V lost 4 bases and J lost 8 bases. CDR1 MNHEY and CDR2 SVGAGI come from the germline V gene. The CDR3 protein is CASSSGGTGSREAFF. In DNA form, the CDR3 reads TGTGCCAGCAGTTCGGGAGGGACAGGGTCCCGAGAAGCTTTCTTT.

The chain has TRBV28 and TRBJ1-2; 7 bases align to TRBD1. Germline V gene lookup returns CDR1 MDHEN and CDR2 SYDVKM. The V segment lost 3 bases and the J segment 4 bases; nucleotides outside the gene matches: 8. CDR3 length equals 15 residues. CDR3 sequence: CASSFSHWDSYGYTF. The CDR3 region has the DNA TGTGCCAGCAGTTTCTCCCATTGGGACAGCTATGGCTACACCTTC.

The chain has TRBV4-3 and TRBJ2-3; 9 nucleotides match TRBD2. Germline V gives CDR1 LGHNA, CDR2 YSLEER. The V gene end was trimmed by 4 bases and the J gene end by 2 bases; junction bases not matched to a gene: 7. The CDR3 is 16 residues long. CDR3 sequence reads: CASSPGGGGVTDTQYF. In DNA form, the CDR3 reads TGCGCCAGCAGCCCAGGTGGCGGGGGGGTCACAGATACGCAGTATTTT.

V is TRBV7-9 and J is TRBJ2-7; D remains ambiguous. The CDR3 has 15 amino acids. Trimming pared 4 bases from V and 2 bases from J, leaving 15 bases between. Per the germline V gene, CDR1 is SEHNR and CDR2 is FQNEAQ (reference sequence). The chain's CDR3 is CASSSPMAKAYEQYF. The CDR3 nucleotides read TGTGCCAGCAGCTCTCCCATGGCAAAAGCCTACGAGCAGTACTTC.

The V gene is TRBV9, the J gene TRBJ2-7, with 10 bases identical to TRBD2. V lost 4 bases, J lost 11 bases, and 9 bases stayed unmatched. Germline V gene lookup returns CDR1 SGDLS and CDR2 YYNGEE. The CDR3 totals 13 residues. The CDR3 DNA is TGTGCCAGCAGCACTGGAGCGGGGGGGTTGAAGTACTTC. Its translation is CASSTGAGGLKYF.

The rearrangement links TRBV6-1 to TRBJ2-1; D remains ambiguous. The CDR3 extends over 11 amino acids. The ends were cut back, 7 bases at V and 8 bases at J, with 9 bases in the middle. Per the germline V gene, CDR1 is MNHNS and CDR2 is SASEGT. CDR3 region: CASTYLDEQFF. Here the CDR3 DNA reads TGTGCCAGCACCTATTTGGATGAGCAGTTCTTC.

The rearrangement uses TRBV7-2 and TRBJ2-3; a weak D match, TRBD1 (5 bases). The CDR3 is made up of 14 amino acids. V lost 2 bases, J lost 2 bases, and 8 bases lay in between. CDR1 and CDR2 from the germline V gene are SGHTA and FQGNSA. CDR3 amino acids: CASSLRQTTDTQYF. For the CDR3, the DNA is TGTGCCAGCAGCTTAAGACAGACCACAGATACGCAGTATTTT.